A selection of T cell receptor beta chains follows, all from one sample in a study of T cell responses to AZD1222 COVID-19 vaccine. Repertoires were generated with immunoSEQ multiplex PCR, while TCRdb's copy carries only in-frame clones and drops some. The data show 150,000 to 200,000 clones, around 90% seen once. The sequenced sample was peripheral blood, obtained 28 days after the second dose of the MenACWY control vaccine. The receptor source for this set is an adult who received the MenACWY meningococcal vaccine as a control. The CDR3 runs from the conserved cysteine through the conserved F or W. The order of the fields is D gene, CDR3 length, V gene, J gene, clone size, CDR3 protein, CDR3 DNA. The D gene is left open where the match is weak. Clone size, where shown, is once, few, many, or a class for clones that have expanded.

.	14	TRBV11-2	TRBJ1-2	.	CASSLGGQGIGYTF	TGTGCCAGCAGCTTAGGGGGGCAGGGGATAGGCTACACCTTC
.	13	TRBV5-6	TRBJ1-1	.	CASSLIGGVEAFF	TGTGCCAGCAGCTTGATTGGGGGCGTTGAAGCTTTCTTT
.	12	TRBV11-2	TRBJ1-1	.	CASSPIGIEAFF	TGTGCCAGCAGCCCGATAGGAATCGAAGCTTTCTTT
TRBD2	16	TRBV7-8	TRBJ2-7	.	CASSLNSVAGAYEQYF	TGTGCCAGCAGCTTAAACTCGGTAGCGGGAGCCTACGAGCAGTACTTC
.	11	TRBV11-2	TRBJ1-1	.	CASRLGTEAFF	TGTGCCAGCAGACTAGGGACTGAAGCTTTCTTT
.	12	TRBV7-3	TRBJ1-2	.	CASSSGSDGYTF	TGTGCCAGCAGCTCCGGGTCGGATGGCTACACCTTC
TRBD2	17	TRBV19	TRBJ2-7	.	CASSMWTSAPGASEQYF	TGTGCCAGTAGTATGTGGACTAGCGCCCCCGGGGCTTCCGAGCAGTACTTC
TRBD1	14	TRBV5-1	TRBJ2-1	.	CASSLGTGVTEQFF	TGCGCCAGCAGCTTGGGGACAGGGGTAACTGAGCAGTTCTTC
.	16	TRBV27	TRBJ1-1	.	CASRRKATRMNTEAFF	TGTGCCAGCAGGCGGAAAGCTACAAGAATGAACACTGAAGCTTTCTTT
.	19	TRBV5-1	TRBJ1-4	.	CASSLSTPLMTGLNEKLFF	TGCGCCAGCAGCCTGTCGACACCACTCATGACGGGCCTTAATGAAAAACTGTTTTTT
.	16	TRBV19	TRBJ2-1	.	CASSILGGSSYNEQFF	TGTGCCAGTAGTATATTAGGCGGCAGCTCCTACAATGAGCAGTTCTTC
.	19	TRBV6-2/TRBV6-3	TRBJ1-3	.	CASSARAGAALLSGNTIYF	TGTGCCAGCAGTGCGCGGGCGGGGGCCGCCCTTCTCTCTGGAAACACCATATATTTT
TRBD2	16	TRBV5-1	TRBJ2-3	.	CASSLTGTSGSHTQYF	TGCGCCAGCAGCTTGACCGGGACTAGCGGGAGTCATACGCAGTATTTT
.	15	TRBV11-1	TRBJ1-1	.	CASSPRRAENTEAFF	TGTGCCAGCAGCCCCCGGCGGGCCGAGAACACTGAAGCTTTCTTT
.	14	TRBV5-5	TRBJ2-7	.	CASSLDPAVYEQYF	TGTGCCAGCAGCTTGGATCCCGCTGTGTACGAGCAGTACTTC
.	13	TRBV3-1/TRBV3-2	TRBJ2-7	once	CASSQRRAYEQYF	TGTGCCAGCAGCCAACGGCGCGCCTACGAGCAGTACTTC
TRBD2	16	TRBV3-1/TRBV3-2	TRBJ2-1	.	CASSQGRLAGYNEQFF	TGTGCCAGCAGCCAAGGTCGACTAGCGGGCTACAATGAGCAGTTCTTC
.	13	TRBV24-1	TRBJ1-2	.	CATSDFPNYGYTF	TGTGCCACCAGTGATTTTCCGAACTATGGCTACACCTTC